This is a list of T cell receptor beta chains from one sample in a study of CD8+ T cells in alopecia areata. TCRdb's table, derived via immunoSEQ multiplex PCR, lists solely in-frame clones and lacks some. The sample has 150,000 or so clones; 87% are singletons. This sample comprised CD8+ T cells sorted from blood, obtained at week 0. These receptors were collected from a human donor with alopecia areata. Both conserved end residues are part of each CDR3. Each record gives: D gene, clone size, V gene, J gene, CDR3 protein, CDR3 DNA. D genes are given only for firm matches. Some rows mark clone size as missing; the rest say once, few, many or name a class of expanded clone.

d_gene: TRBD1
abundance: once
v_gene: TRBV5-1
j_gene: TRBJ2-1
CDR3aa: CASSLGNGDRSYNEQFF
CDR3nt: TGCGCCAGCAGCTTGGGAAACGGGGACAGGTCCTACAATGAGCAGTTCTTC

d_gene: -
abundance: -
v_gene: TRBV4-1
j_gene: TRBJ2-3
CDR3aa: CASSQEGQGVTDTQYF
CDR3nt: TGCGCCAGCAGCCAAGAGGGACAAGGGGTCACAGATACGCAGTATTTT

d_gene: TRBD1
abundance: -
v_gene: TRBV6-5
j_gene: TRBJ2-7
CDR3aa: CASSPGQGAYEQYF
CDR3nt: TGTGCCAGCAGTCCGGGACAGGGGGCATACGAGCAGTACTTC

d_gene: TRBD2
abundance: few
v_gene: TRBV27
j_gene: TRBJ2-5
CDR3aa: CASSPHLAGVETQYF
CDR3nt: TGTGCCAGCAGTCCTCACCTAGCGGGAGTTGAGACCCAGTACTTC

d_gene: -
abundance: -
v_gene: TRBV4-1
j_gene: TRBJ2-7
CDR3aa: CASSQGASGYYEQYF
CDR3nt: TGCGCCAGCAGCCAAGGGGCTTCAGGATACTACGAGCAGTACTTC

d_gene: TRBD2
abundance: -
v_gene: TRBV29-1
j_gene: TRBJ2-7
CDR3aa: CSVGTSKPYEQYF
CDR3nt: TGCAGCGTTGGGACTAGCAAGCCCTACGAGCAGTACTTC

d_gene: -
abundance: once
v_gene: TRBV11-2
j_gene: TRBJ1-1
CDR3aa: CASSLRTVNTEAFF
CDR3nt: TGTGCCAGCAGCTTACGGACGGTGAACACTGAAGCTTTCTTT

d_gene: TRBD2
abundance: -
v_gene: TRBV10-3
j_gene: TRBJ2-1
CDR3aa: CAISDISGRYTNEQFF
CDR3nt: TGTGCCATCAGTGACATCAGCGGGAGGTATACCAATGAGCAGTTCTTC

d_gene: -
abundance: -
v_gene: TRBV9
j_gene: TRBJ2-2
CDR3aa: CASSTWASVNTGELFF
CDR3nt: TGTGCCAGCAGCACCTGGGCTAGCGTGAACACCGGGGAGCTGTTTTTT

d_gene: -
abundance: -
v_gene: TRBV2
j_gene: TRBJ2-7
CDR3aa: CASSEPLSGTADYEQYF
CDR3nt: TGTGCCAGCAGTGAACCATTGTCCGGGACCGCAGACTACGAGCAGTACTTC

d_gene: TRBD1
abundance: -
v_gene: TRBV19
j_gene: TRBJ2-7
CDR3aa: CASSLGGGTYEQYF
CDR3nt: TGTGCCAGTAGCCTAGGGGGCGGTACCTACGAGCAGTACTTC

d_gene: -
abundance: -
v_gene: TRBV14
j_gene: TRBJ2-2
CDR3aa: CASSRYQRTGELFF
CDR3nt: TGTGCCAGCAGCCGATACCAGAGGACAGGGGAGCTGTTTTTT

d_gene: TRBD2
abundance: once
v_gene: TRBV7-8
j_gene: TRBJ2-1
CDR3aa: CASVGGAVYNEQFF
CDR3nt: TGTGCCAGCGTCGGGGGGGCCGTCTACAATGAGCAGTTCTTC

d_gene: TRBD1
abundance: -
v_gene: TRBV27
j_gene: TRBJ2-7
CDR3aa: CASSLGGTGVEQYF
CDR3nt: TGTGCCAGCAGTTTAGGAGGGACAGGGGTCGAGCAGTACTTC

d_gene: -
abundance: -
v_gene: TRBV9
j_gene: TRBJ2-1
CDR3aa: CASSVGSGRQISSYNEQFF
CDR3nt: TGTGCCAGCAGCGTAGGATCGGGGAGACAGATCAGCTCCTACAATGAGCAGTTCTTC

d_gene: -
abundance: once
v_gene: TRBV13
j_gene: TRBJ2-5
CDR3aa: CASSLNSQETQYF
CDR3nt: TGTGCCAGCAGCTTAAACAGCCAAGAGACCCAGTACTTC

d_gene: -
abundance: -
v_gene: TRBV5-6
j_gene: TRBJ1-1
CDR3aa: CASSLTLAATSTEAFF
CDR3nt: TGTGCCAGCAGCTTGACTCTCGCAGCGACCTCCACTGAAGCTTTCTTT

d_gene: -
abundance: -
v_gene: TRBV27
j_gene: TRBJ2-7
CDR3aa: CASSPVGRYEQYF
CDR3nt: TGTGCCAGCAGCCCGGTGGGGAGGTACGAGCAGTACTTC

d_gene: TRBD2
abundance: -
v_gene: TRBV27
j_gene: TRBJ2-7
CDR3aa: CASGLGVGASEQYF
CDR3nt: TGTGCCAGCGGACTAGGGGTAGGGGCTTCCGAGCAGTACTTC

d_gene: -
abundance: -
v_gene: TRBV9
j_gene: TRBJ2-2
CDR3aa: CASSTPMRGVDTGELFF
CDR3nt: TGTGCCAGCAGCACGCCAATGCGGGGAGTGGACACCGGGGAGCTGTTTTTT

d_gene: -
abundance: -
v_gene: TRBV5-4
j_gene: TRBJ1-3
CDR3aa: CASSLRGWVTIYF
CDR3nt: TGTGCCAGCAGCTTGCGGGGTTGGGTCACCATATATTTT

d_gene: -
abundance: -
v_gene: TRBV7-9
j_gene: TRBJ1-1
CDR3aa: CASSLSVMNTEAFF
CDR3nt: TGTGCCAGCAGCTTATCGGTTATGAACACTGAAGCTTTCTTT

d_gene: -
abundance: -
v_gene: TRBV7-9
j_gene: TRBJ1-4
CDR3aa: CASSLTRGDKNEKLFF
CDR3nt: TGTGCCAGCAGCCTAACTCGAGGGGACAAGAATGAAAAACTGTTTTTT

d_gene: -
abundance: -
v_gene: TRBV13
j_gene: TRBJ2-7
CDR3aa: CASSLWDTNSYEQYF
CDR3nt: TGTGCCAGCAGCTTATGGGACACAAACTCCTACGAGCAGTACTTC

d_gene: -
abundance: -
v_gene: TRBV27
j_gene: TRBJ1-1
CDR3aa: CASRPAPNTEAFF
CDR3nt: TGTGCCAGCAGACCCGCCCCGAACACTGAAGCTTTCTTT

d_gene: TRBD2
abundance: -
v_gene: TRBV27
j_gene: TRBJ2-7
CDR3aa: CASSFLAGGPHEQYF
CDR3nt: TGTGCCAGCAGTTTCTTAGCGGGAGGGCCCCACGAGCAGTACTTC

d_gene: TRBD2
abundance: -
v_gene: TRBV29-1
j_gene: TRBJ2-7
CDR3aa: CSVTSGTSPLYEQYF
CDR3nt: TGCAGCGTTACATCCGGGACTAGCCCCCTCTACGAGCAGTACTTC

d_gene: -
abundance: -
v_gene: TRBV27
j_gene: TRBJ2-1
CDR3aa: CASSLGYSYRNEQFF
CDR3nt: TGTGCCAGCAGTTTAGGGTACTCCTACCGCAATGAGCAGTTCTTC

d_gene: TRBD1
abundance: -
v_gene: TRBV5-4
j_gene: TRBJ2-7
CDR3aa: CASSSRPGQGDVEQYF
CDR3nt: TGTGCCAGCAGCTCCAGACCGGGACAGGGGGATGTGGAGCAGTACTTC

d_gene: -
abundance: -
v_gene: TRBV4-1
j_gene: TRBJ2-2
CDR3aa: CASSQEYAGELFF
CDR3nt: TGCGCCAGCAGCCAAGAGTATGCCGGGGAGCTGTTTTTT

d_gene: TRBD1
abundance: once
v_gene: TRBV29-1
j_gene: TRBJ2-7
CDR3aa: CSVEGLTGQGTYEQYF
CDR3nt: TGCAGCGTTGAAGGCTTAACGGGACAGGGCACCTACGAGCAGTACTTC

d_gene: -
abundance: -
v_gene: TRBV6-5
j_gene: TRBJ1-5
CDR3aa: CASRDRNSNQPQHF
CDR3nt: TGTGCCAGCAGAGACAGAAATAGCAATCAGCCCCAGCATTTT

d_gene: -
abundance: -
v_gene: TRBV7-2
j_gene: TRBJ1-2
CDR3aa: CASSYYTGGYTF
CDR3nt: TGTGCCAGCAGCTATTATACAGGGGGCTACACCTTC

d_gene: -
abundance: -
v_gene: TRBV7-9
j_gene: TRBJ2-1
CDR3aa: CASSLADGHYNEQFF
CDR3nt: TGTGCCAGCAGCTTAGCGGACGGCCACTACAATGAGCAGTTCTTC

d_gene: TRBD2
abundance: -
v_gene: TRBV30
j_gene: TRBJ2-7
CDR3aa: CAWVDGPGGYEQYF
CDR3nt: TGTGCCTGGGTGGATGGGCCGGGGGGCTACGAGCAGTACTTC

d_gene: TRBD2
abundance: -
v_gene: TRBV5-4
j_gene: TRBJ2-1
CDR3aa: CASSGLAAYNEQFF
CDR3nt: TGTGCCAGCTCAGGACTAGCGGCTTACAATGAGCAGTTCTTC

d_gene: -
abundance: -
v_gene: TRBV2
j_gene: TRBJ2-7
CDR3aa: CASSQGSPYEQYF
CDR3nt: TGTGCCAGCTCACAGGGATCCCCCTACGAGCAGTACTTC

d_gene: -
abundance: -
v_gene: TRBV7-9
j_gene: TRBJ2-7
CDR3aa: CASGRRTALPYEQYF
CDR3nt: TGTGCCAGCGGGAGGAGGACAGCCTTACCCTACGAGCAGTACTTC

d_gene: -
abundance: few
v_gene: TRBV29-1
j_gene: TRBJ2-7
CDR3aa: CSVRKGSSYEQYF
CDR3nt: TGCAGCGTTCGTAAAGGGAGCTCCTACGAGCAGTACTTC

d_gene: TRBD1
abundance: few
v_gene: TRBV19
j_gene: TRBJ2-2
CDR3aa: CASSIAGGVSGELFF
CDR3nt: TGTGCCAGTAGTATTGCAGGGGGCGTTTCCGGGGAGCTGTTTTTT